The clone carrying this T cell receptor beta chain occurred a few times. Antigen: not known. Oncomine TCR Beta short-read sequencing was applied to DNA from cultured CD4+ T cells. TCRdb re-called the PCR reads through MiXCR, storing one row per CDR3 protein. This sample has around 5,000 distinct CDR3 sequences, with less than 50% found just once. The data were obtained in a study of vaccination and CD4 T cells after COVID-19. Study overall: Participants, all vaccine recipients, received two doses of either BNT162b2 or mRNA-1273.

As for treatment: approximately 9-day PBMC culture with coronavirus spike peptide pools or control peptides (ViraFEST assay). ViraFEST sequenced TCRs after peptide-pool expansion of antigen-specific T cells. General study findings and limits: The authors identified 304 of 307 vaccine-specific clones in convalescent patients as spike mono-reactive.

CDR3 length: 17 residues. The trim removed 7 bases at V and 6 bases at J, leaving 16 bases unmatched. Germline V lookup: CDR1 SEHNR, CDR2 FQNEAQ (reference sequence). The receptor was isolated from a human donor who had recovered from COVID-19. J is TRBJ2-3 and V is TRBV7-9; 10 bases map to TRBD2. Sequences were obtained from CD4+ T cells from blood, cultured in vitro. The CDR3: CASMDKASGSVPDTQYF. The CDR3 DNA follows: TGTGCCAGCATGGATAAGGCTAGCGGGAGTGTTCCCGATACGCAGTATTTT.